This record concerns one TCR beta chain sequence. The CDR3 sequence is 15 residues long. Germline V gene lookup returns CDR1 SGHRS and CDR2 YFSETQ. Trimming removed 2 bases from V and 2 bases from J; junction bases left unmatched: 7. Focal radiation plus CTLA-4 blockade with ipilimumab was administered to patients who had chemo-refractory metastatic non-small-cell lung cancer. The source of the sample is a study of radiotherapy plus CTLA-4 blockade in lung cancer. Across the study: Disease control reached over 30%, with objective responses in over 15%.

Sequenced by immunoSEQ multiplex PCR; TCRdb stores in-frame clones only, minus some. The sample has 75,000 to 100,000 clones; around 90% are singletons. The sequencing used peripheral blood, collected from a patient treated with radiotherapy plus ipilimumab. The sequence was collected from a human donor with non-small cell lung cancer that progressed on radiotherapy plus ipilimumab. This rearrangement joins TRBV5-1 to TRBJ2-7; the match to TRBD1 covers 7 bases. Written as DNA, the CDR3 is TGCGCCAGCAGCTTACCCTCCGGGACAGCCTACGAGCAGTACTTC. Translation: CASSLPSGTAYEQYF.